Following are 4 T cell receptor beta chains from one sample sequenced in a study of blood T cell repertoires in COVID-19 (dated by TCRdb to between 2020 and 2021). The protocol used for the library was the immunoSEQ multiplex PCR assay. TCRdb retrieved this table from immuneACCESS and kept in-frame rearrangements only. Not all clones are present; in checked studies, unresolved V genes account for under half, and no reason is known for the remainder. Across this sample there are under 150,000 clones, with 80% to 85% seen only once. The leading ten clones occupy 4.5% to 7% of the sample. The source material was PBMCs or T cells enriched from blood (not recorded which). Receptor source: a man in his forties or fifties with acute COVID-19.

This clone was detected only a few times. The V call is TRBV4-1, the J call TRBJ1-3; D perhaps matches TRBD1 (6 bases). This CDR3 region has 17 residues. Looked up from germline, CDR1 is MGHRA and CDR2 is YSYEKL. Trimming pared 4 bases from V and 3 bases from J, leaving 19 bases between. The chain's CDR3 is CASSPFWWGQGGNTIYF. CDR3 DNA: TGCGCCAGCAGCCCTTTTTGGTGGGGGCAGGGTGGAAACACCATATATTTT.

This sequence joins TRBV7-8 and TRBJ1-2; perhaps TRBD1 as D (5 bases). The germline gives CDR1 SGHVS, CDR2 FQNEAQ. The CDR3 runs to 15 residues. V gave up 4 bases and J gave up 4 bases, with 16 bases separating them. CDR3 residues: CASSSGQASGYGYTF. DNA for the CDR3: TGTGCCAGCAGCTCCGGACAAGCCTCGGGCTATGGCTACACCTTC.

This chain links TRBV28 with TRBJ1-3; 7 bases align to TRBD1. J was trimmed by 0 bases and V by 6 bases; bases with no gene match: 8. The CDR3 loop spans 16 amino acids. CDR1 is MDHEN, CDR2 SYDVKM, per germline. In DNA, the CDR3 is TGTGCCAGCAGGGGACAGTTTGGGGTCTCTGGAAACACCATATATTTT. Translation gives CASRGQFGVSGNTIYF. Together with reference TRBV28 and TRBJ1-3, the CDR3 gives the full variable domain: DVKVTQSSRYLVKRTGEKVFLECVQDMDHENMFWYRQDPGLGLRLIYFSYDVKMKEKGDIPEGYSVSREKKERFSLILESASTNQTSMYLCASRGQFGVSGNTIYFGEGSWLTVV.

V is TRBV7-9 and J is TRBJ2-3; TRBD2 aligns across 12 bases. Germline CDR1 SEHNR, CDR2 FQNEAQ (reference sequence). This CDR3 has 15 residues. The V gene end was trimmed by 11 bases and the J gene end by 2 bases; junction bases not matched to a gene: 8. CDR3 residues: CASVGLAGFTDTQYF. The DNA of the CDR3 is TGTGCCTCCGTCGGACTAGCGGGGTTCACAGATACGCAGTATTTT.